The source of this TCR beta chain is a study of T cells after yellow fever vaccination (dated by TCRdb to the late 2010s). Context from the whole study: The SMART-Seq v4 Ultra Low Input RNA kit was used to prepare libraries from fractions with low cell numbers. To follow T-cell clones before and after both primary and booster YFV17D yellow fever vaccination, bulk TCR alpha and beta repertoires underwent longitudinal sequencing. Blood samples were taken at several timepoints before and after primary and secondary immunization, and bulk PBMC replicates and cell subsets were isolated. Two healthy male donors, one aged 18 to 29 and one aged 30 to 40 years, were included in the cohort.

TCR cDNA was synthesized by 5'RACE template switching, which introduced a universal primer site and unique molecular identifiers. cDNA synthesis was primed from both the TCR alpha and TCR beta constant segments. Libraries were amplified in two PCR steps, with sample barcodes and sequencing adapters added in the second step. Sequencing of libraries was performed on Illumina HiSeq 2500 (2x100 bp) or NovaSeq (2x150 bp). As for the original processing: MIGEC was used to demultiplex reads and collapse the reads into UMI consensus sequences, and MiXCR was used for V(D)J alignment. Vaccine-responding clonotypes were identified with edgeR using replicate PBMC samples, with FDR below 0.01 and a log2 fold change above 5 up to day 15 being required. CD4 or CD8 identity was assigned to each bulk clonotype according to whether the clonotype was present at higher abundance in the sequenced CD4 repertoire or the sequenced CD8 repertoire. Using fastp at Q25 and MiXCR, TCRdb reprocessed the public reads and kept productive beta chains. Every entry covers one CDR3 protein and lists the most common genes and DNA from its rows. TCRdb, not the authors, supplied the V and J calls. The sample has 450,000 to 600,000 distinct CDR3 sequences on record, about a sixth of them singletons. The ten largest clones add up to around 15% of the sample.

What the work shows at the level of the full study, not this receptor alone: A small share of clonotypes was detected in both CD4 and CD8 compartments, with the overlap likely arising from convergent recombination. Because only a couple of donors were included in the study, the extent to which the findings can be generalized is limited. After the booster, most of the clones that had expanded following primary vaccination were detected again (almost 98% of CD4 and around 88% of CD8), which suggests that memory was broadly maintained. Computational filtering was required because FACS-sorted repertoires could contain abundant contaminating clonotypes from the bulk population. The secondary T-cell response was found to be weaker but faster than the primary response, with a peak reached on day 5 rather than on day 15.

The label giving this sample's treatment or condition can be read as: live attenuated yellow fever vaccine strain. Two biological replicates of bulk PBMCs were collected at each blood-draw timepoint. A standard Ficoll-Paque protocol was used to isolate PBMCs from peripheral blood. TriZol was used to extract RNA from bulk PBMCs, CD4 and CD8 fractions, and dextramer-positive and dextramer-negative fractions. This clonotype was observed a few times. The antigen it recognizes is unknown. Per-nucleotide qualities are absent, and no much larger clonotype sits a single base away. The CDR3, cysteine through phenylalanine, is 15 amino acids long. The entry retains the CDR3 DNA only, 45 bases that are in frame from base 1. V and J lose 3 bases and 5 bases, and a span of 13 bases separates them. From a lookup of the germline V gene, CDR1 and CDR2 are MDHEN and SYDVKM.

The starting material was PBMCs, obtained less than 6 days after the first yellow fever vaccination. This chain joins TRBV28 to TRBJ1-4; D gene: possibly TRBD1, on 6 matching bases. This clonotype was sampled from a young man who received the YFV17D yellow fever vaccine. In nucleotide form, the sequence is TGTGCCAGCAGTTTTGTTGGACAGTCAAATGAAAAACTGTTTTTT. It encodes CASSFVGQSNEKLFF.